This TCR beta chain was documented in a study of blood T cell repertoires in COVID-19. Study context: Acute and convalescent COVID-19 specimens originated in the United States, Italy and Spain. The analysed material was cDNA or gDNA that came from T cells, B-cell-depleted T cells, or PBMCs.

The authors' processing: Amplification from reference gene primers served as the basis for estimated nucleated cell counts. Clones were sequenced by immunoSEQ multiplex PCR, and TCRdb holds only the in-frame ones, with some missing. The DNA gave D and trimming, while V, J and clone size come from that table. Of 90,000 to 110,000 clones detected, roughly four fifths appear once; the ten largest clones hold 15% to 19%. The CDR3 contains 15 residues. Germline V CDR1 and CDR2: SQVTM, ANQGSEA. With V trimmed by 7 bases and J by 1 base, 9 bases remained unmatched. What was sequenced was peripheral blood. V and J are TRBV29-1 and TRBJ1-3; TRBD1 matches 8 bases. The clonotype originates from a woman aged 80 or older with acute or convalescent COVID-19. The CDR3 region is CSAGQGFSSGNTIYF. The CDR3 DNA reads TGCAGCGCAGGACAGGGCTTTTCGTCTGGAAACACCATATATTTT.